The clone carrying this TCR beta chain was picked up a small number of times. These data are taken from a study of blood T cell repertoires in COVID-19. Study-level information: Collection of acute and convalescent COVID-19 samples took place in the United States, Italy and Spain. Sources were T cells, B-cell-depleted T cells, or PBMCs; the material itself was cDNA or gDNA.

TCRdb keeps only in-frame clones here, not all; method: immunoSEQ multiplex PCR. Here the sample spans 100,000 to 150,000 clones, approximately 84% being singletons. Germline CDR1 reads MNHEY; CDR2 reads SVGAGI. With 2 bases clipped from V and 8 bases from J, the junction kept 4 bases outside the gene matches. The CDR3 has 14 amino acids. Sequenced material: peripheral blood. V gene TRBV6-5 combines with J gene TRBJ1-1, with 11 bases that match TRBD1. This TCR came from a woman in her 30s who had recovered from COVID-19. The CDR3 region has the DNA TGTGCCAGCAGTTACGGGACAGGGGGATCGGAAGCTTTCTTT. This codes for CASSYGTGGSEAFF.